What follows are 5 T cell receptor beta chains derived from one specimen sequenced in a study of T-cell reconstitution after alpha-beta-depleted transplantation in children. A TCRbeta library incorporating unique molecular identifiers was prepared. MiXCR, run by TCRdb on the PCR reads, gives a single entry per CDR3 protein. The profile shows hundreds of thousands of distinct CDR3 sequences, roughly 10% of them singletons. Sequencing used PBMCs, obtained before TCRalphabeta/CD19-depleted stem cell transplant. These receptors were collected from a child younger than 10 with inherited bone marrow failure, due to receive a stem cell transplant.

This clonotype was seen only a few times. This chain links TRBV6-2 or TRBV6-3 with TRBJ2-7; perhaps TRBD1 as D (6 bases). The CDR3 runs 14 residues. Germline values: CDR1 MNHEY, CDR2 SVGEGT. The V end was cut by 4 bases, the J end by 4 bases, with 14 bases between. CDR3 sequence: CASSSVRQVYEQYF. The CDR3 coding sequence is TGTGCCAGCAGTTCAGTGCGACAGGTTTACGAGCAGTACTTC.

This clonotype was found many times. The J gene is TRBJ2-4, the V gene TRBV4-1; D is uncertain. The V gene lost 2 bases and the J gene lost 0 bases, with 14 bases spanning the gap. The V gene's germline CDR1 is MGHRA and CDR2 YSYEKL. There are 17 residues in the CDR3. CDR3 residues: CASSQPWGPLAKNIQYF. CDR3 nucleotide sequence: TGCGCCAGCAGCCAACCATGGGGTCCTCTAGCCAAAAACATTCAGTACTTC.

The table lists this clonotype with many counts. The chain combines TRBV7-2 with TRBJ1-1; D not resolved. Germline V gene sequence: CDR1 SGHTA, CDR2 FQGNSA. With 1 base removed from V and 3 bases from J, the gap between germline ends came to 6 bases. The CDR3 sequence is 13 residues long. DNA for the CDR3: TGTGCCAGCAGCTTAGGTGGGCACACTGAAGCTTTCTTT. Translating it yields CASSLGGHTEAFF.

In its sample, this clonotype was seen many times. The chain uses TRBV13 and TRBJ2-7, with 7 nucleotides matching TRBD2. V lost 5 bases and J lost 5; bases outside the gene matches: 12. CDR1 is PRHDT and CDR2 is FYEKMQ in the germline V gene (reference sequence). The CDR3 totals 15 residues. DNA of the CDR3: TGTGCCAGCAGCGTTTGGGAGGGAGAGAGGGACGAGCAGTACTTC. Its protein product is CASSVWEGERDEQYF.

This chain connects TRBV29-1 to TRBJ2-7, with TRBD1 as a possible D gene (5 bases). This CDR3 region has 12 residues. The germline V gene encodes CDR1 SQVTM and CDR2 ANQGSEA. Trimming removed 1 base at V and 6 bases at J, with 10 bases between. CDR3 in DNA: TGCAGCGTTGAAGGAGACAGAGCCGAGCAGTACTTC. It specifies CSVEGDRAEQYF.